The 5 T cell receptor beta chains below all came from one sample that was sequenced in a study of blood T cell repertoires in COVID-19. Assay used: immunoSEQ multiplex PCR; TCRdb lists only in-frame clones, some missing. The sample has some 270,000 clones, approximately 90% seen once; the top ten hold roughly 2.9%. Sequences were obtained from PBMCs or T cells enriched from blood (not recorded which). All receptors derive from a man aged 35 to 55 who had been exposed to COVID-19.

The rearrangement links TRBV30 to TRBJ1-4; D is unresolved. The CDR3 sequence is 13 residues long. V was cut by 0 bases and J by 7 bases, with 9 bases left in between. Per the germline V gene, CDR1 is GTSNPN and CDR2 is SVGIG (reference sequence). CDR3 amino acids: CAWSVPGSEKLFF. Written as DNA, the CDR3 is TGTGCCTGGAGTGTTCCGGGATCTGAAAAACTGTTTTTT.

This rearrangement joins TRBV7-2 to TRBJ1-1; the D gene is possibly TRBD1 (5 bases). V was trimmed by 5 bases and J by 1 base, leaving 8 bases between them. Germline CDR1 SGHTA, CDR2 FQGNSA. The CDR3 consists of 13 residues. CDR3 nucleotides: TGTGCCAGCAGCCGACAGAGGAACACTGAAGCTTTCTTT. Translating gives CASSRQRNTEAFF.

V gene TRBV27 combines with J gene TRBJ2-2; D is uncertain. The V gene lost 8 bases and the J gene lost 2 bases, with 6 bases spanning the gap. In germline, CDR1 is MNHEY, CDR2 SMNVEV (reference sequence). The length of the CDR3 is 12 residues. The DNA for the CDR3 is TGTGCCAGCGGGCTTAACACCGGGGAGCTGTTTTTT. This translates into CASGLNTGELFF.

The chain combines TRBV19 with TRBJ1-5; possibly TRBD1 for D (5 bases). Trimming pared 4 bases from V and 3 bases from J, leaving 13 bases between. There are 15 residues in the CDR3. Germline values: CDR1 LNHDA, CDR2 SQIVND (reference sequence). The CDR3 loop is CASSTDSRPNQPQHF. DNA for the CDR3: TGTGCCAGTAGTACCGACAGCCGACCCAATCAGCCCCAGCATTTT.

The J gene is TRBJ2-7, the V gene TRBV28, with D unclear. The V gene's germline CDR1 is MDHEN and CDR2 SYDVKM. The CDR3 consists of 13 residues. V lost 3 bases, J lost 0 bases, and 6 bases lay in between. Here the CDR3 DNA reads TGTGCCAGCAGTTTCCGCAGCTCCTACGAGCAGTACTTC. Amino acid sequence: CASSFRSSYEQYF. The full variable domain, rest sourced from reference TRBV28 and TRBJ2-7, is DVKVTQSSRYLVKRTGEKVFLECVQDMDHENMFWYRQDPGLGLRLIYFSYDVKMKEKGDIPEGYSVSREKKERFSLILESASTNQTSMYLCASSFRSSYEQYFGPGTRLTVT.